This TCR beta chain was observed in a study of T and B cells in COVID-19 patients (dated by TCRdb to about 2020). About the full investigation: Using TRB and IGH repertoire sequencing of peripheral blood, the study characterized adaptive immunity in COVID-19 patients who had active infection or had recovered. A recovered cohort was made up of roughly 19 patients contributing under 25 samples, mostly after mild to moderate COVID-19 managed as outpatients. The recovered cohort had a median age of about 34 years, compared with 67 years in the active-infection cohort. In the active-infection cohort, about 60% of the 20 patients were critically ill and required mechanical ventilation or ECMO. Comorbidities linked to unfavorable COVID-19 outcome were present in about 90% of the roughly 20 patients in the active-infection cohort. Over 8 million TCR sequences were analysed in a TCR and BCR sequence repository that covered over 35 patients and about 69 time points. A couple of patients were included in both the recovered and active cohorts because samples were available from active disease and after recovery. An age-matched reference group of 39 healthy donors negative for COVID-19 antibodies served as the comparison for repertoire analyses. Up to about 10 follow-up blood samples were collected per patient, with some samples spanning different disease stages in the same individual. Study-wide findings and limitations: TRBV/TRBJ gene usage was reported as strongly skewed in patients with COVID-19. A total of around 2,100 TCR clusters were exclusive to the recovered cohort, and about 31 of those clusters were low-pGen clusters. The cohort was judged too small for assessing how HLA contributes to COVID-19 susceptibility or severity. Specific T cell subsets (CD4+/Treg/CD8+) and sorted SARS-CoV-2-responsive or tetramer+ T cells had not yet been sequenced, with those experiments still ongoing. Few blood samples were available from mildly ill patients while symptoms were present or from severe cases at early time points. Prospective validation of the reported TCR clusters was stated to be required before clinical use. TRB repertoires were highly clonal in active COVID-19, whereas diversity and richness at recovery rose above healthy donor levels.

This clonotype is judged medium-sized (0.01 to 0.1%). Its antigen is unknown. No much larger clone exists at a distance of one base, and base qualities are not known. At the junction V is shortened by 0 bases and J by 4 bases, with 11 bases in between. The CDR3 has 15 amino acids, counting the end cysteine and phenylalanine. The only DNA kept is the CDR3, 45 bases in frame from the first base. Looking up the germline V gene (reference sequence) yields CDR1 SGHKS and CDR2 YYEKEE. This sample was sequenced with an Illumina MiSeq. Multiplex PCR with BIOMED2 TRB-A/B primer pools was used to amplify TRB rearrangements. Illumina-compatible adapters and 7-nucleotide sample barcodes were attached to the amplicons in two consecutive PCRs. Phusion HS II polymerase was used for all library PCRs. Amplicons were gel-purified with the NucleoSpin Gel and PCR Clean-up kit, quantified on Qubit, and pooled at approximately 4 nM. Before Illumina next-generation sequencing, the quality of the amplicon pool was assessed on an Agilent 2100 Bioanalyzer. From the authors' description of their analysis: TRB rearrangements were annotated with MiXCR 3.0.8 using the default MiXCR reference library. Sequences with fewer than 2 reads and non-productive reads were filtered out, and every unique CDR3 nucleotide sequence was treated as a single clone. Clonality, diversity, richness and V-J gene usage were calculated in R 3.5.1. TCR clustering by CDR3 similarity used GLIPH2, with generation probabilities calculated by OLGA. GLIPH2 clusters were kept only if they contained at least four unique TCR clonotypes found in at least three individuals. TCRdb trimmed the raw reads at Q25, called clones with MiXCR and kept productive beta chains. Each entry merges the rows of one CDR3 protein and shows their most common DNA and genes. TCRdb's processing, not the study's, gives the V and J calls here. For this sample the table gives about 8,700 distinct CDR3 sequences, of which 31% were detected only once. Less than 25% of the sample rests with the top ten.

TRB repertoires were amplified from approximately 250-500 ng of genomic DNA extracted from blood. This receptor was identified in a human donor who had recovered from COVID-19. The chain joins TRBV5-5 to TRBJ2-1; the D gene is unclear. Sequenced input: blood. The CDR3 here reads CASSLAVSYYNEQFF. The DNA sequence is TGTGCCAGCAGCTTGGCCGTCAGCTATTACAATGAGCAGTTCTTC.